This passage covers 16 T cell receptor beta chains from one sample sequenced in a study of blood T cell repertoires in COVID-19. The protocol was immunoSEQ multiplex PCR, while the TCRdb copy is restricted to in-frame clones and leaves out a portion. The table includes 100,000 to 150,000 clones, more than 70% detected once. Sequencing was carried out using peripheral blood. These receptors all stem from a man aged 60-69 years with acute or convalescent COVID-19.

The chain is built from TRBV7-2 and TRBJ2-7, with 7 bases matching TRBD2. V shed 7 bases and J 4 bases; nucleotides not matched to a gene: 13. The CDR3 extends over 15 amino acids. CDR1 is SGHTA, CDR2 FQGNSA, per germline. The CDR3 DNA follows: TGTGCCAGCAACAGAGGCGGGACTATCTCGTACGAGCAGTACTTC. Its translation is CASNRGGTISYEQYF.

In its sample, this clone was seen a few times. This CDR3 is CASSALPAGTDTQYF. Here the CDR3 DNA reads TGCGCCAGCAGCGCTTTGCCGGCGGGCACAGATACGCAGTATTTT. The gene calls are TRBV5-1 and TRBJ2-3; no reliable D call. The length of the CDR3 is 15 residues. From germline, CDR1 is SGHRS and CDR2 YFSETQ. V was clipped by 4 bases and J by 1 base, with 13 bases between them. The full variable domain, with the rest looked up from reference TRBV5-1 and TRBJ2-3, is KAGVTQTPRYLIKTRGQQVTLSCSPISGHRSVSWYQQTPGQGLQFLFEYFSETQRNKGNFPGRFSGRQFSNSRSEMNVSTLELGDSALYLCASSALPAGTDTQYFGPGTRLTVL.

The V gene is TRBV5-1, the J gene TRBJ1-1, with 7 bases lining up with TRBD1. CDR3 length: 15 residues. The J segment lost 6 bases and the V segment lost 0 bases, leaving 8 bases of the junction unmatched. Germline V CDR1 and CDR2: SGHRS, YFSETQ. CDR3 bases: TGCGCCAGCAGCTTGGAAGGGGGCGCTTGGGCTGAAGCTTTCTTT. This codes for CASSLEGGAWAEAFF.

This clone has only a few counts. This chain links TRBV19 with TRBJ1-5; tentative D call: TRBD1 (5 bases). The germline gives CDR1 LNHDA, CDR2 SQIVND (reference sequence). V was clipped by 3 bases and J by 7 bases, with 13 bases between them. The CDR3 contains 14 residues. This CDR3 is CASSIRREGQPQHF. CDR3 sequence (DNA): TGTGCCAGTAGTATTCGCAGGGAAGGCCAGCCCCAGCATTTT. The full variable domain, in which reference TRBV19 and TRBJ1-5 provide the parts outside the CDR3, is DGGITQSPKYLFRKEGQNVTLSCEQNLNHDAMYWYRQDPGQGLRLIYYSQIVNDFQKGDIAEGYSVSREKKESFPLTVTSAQKNPTAFYLCASSIRREGQPQHFGDGTRLSIL.

The chain recombines TRBV19 with TRBJ2-3; 15 positions agree with TRBD2. This CDR3 region has 17 residues. Germline V gene lookup returns CDR1 LNHDA and CDR2 SQIVND (reference sequence). Unmatched junction bases numbered 4, after V lost 4 bases and J lost 2 bases. CDR3 amino acids: CASSRGLAGGNTDTQYF. The CDR3 DNA reads as TGTGCCAGTAGTAGAGGACTAGCGGGAGGGAACACAGATACGCAGTATTTT.

The chain has TRBV7-9 and TRBJ1-3; 8 bases are shared with TRBD1. With V trimmed by 5 bases and J by 0 bases, 6 bases remained unmatched. CDR1 is SEHNR and CDR2 is FQNEAQ in the germline V gene (reference sequence). The CDR3 contains 16 residues. CDR3 in amino acids: CASSRATGGSGNTIYF. In nucleotides, the CDR3 is TGTGCCAGCAGCAGAGCCACAGGGGGCTCTGGAAACACCATATATTTT. Together with reference TRBV7-9 and TRBJ1-3, the CDR3 gives the full variable domain: DTGVSQNPRHKITKRGQNVTFRCDPISEHNRLYWYRQTLGQGPEFLTYFQNEAQLEKSRLLSDRFSAERPKGSFSTLEIQRTEQGDSAMYLCASSRATGGSGNTIYFGEGSWLTVV.

V gene TRBV12-3 or TRBV12-4 combines with J gene TRBJ2-3, with no clear D. There are 13 residues in the CDR3. Trimming removed 6 bases from V and 11 bases from J, with 18 bases in between. In nucleotides, the CDR3 is TGTGCCAGCAGCCACAAACCTAGTGAATTGCAGTATTTT. Protein product: CASSHKPSELQYF.

This chain uses TRBV30 with TRBJ2-3; 7 positions agree with TRBD1. Germline loops: CDR1 GTSNPN, CDR2 SVGIG (reference sequence). The CDR3 is 15 amino acids. J gave up 4 bases and V 2 bases, and 9 bases lay outside the gene matches. CDR3 loop: CAWSRPGQRSDTQYF. CDR3 DNA sequence: TGTGCCTGGAGTCGGCCGGGACAGAGATCAGATACGCAGTATTTT.

V is TRBV2 and J is TRBJ1-2; the match to TRBD1 covers 9 bases. Germline V gene data show CDR1 as SNHLY and CDR2 as FYNNEI. The CDR3 runs to 14 residues. Trimming at V came to 3 bases and at J to 7 bases, leaving 6 bases not matched to a gene. The CDR3 sequence is CASSEPGTGPGYTF. In DNA form, the CDR3 reads TGTGCCAGCAGTGAGCCCGGGACAGGGCCTGGCTACACCTTC. Looking up the rest from reference TRBV2 and TRBJ1-2 gives the full variable domain: EPEVTQTPSHQVTQMGQEVILRCVPISNHLYFYWYRQILGQKVEFLVSFYNNEISEKSEIFDDQFSVERPDGSNFTLKIRSTKLEDSAMYFCASSEPGTGPGYTFGSGTRLTVV.

This clone was recorded only once. CDR3 residues: CATSREAGYEQYF. CDR3 nucleotide sequence: TGTGCCACCAGCAGAGAGGCAGGGTACGAGCAGTACTTC. This rearrangement joins TRBV15 to TRBJ2-7, with D perhaps TRBD1 (5 bases). V was clipped by 0 bases and J by 4 bases, with 7 bases between them. CDR1 and CDR2 from the germline V gene are LNHNV and YYDKDF (reference sequence). This CDR3 contains 13 residues.

This clone came up once. The V gene is TRBV9, the J gene TRBJ1-6, with D uncertain. V was clipped by 0 bases and J by 0 bases, with 7 bases between them. Germline V gives CDR1 SGDLS, CDR2 YYNGEE. This CDR3 has 16 amino acids. The CDR3 nucleotides are TGTGCCAGCAGCGTAGATGAGAGCTCCTATAATTCACCCCTCCACTTT. The encoded protein is CASSVDESSYNSPLHF.

This rearrangement joins TRBV7-3 to TRBJ2-5, with 8 bases aligning to TRBD2. The germline gives CDR1 SGHTA, CDR2 FQGTGA. V shed 5 bases, J shed 9 bases, and the junction held 20 bases outside the gene matches. This CDR3 has 17 amino acids. The CDR3 DNA reads as TGTGCCAGCAGCCCCCACCCCGCGGGGGGCACCAAAGTGCCCCAGTACTTC. This sequence encodes CASSPHPAGGTKVPQYF. Complete variable domain (other parts from reference TRBV7-3 and TRBJ2-5): GAGVSQTPSNKVTEKGKYVELRCDPISGHTALYWYRQSLGQGPEFLIYFQGTGAADDSGLPNDRFFAVRPEGSVSTLKIQRTERGDSAVYLCASSPHPAGGTKVPQYFGPGTRLLVL.

The chain couples TRBV7-8 to TRBJ1-5; a weak D match, TRBD1 (5 bases). V lost 0 bases, J lost 3 bases, and 9 bases lay in between. Germline V gene data show CDR1 as SGHVS and CDR2 as FQNEAQ. The CDR3 has 15 amino acids. The CDR3 protein is CASSLARQLNQPQHF. DNA of the CDR3: TGTGCCAGCAGCTTAGCGCGACAGCTCAATCAGCCCCAGCATTTT.

This rearrangement joins TRBV29-1 to TRBJ1-5, with D perhaps TRBD1 (5 bases). CDR1 and CDR2 from the germline V gene are SQVTM and ANQGSEA. This CDR3 is 14 amino acids long. V was cut by 6 bases and J by 1 base, with 13 bases left in between. The CDR3 is CSVAAQGSNQPQHF. For the CDR3, the DNA is TGCAGCGTCGCTGCGCAGGGAAGCAATCAGCCCCAGCATTTT.

This clone was recorded at least ten times. Other DNA variants within this sample encode the same CDR3. V usage is TRBV6-5 and J usage is TRBJ2-2; the D gene is possibly TRBD2 (5 bases). The CDR3 sequence is 12 residues long. Trimming removed 6 bases at V and 5 bases at J, with 7 bases between. CDR1 and CDR2 from the germline V gene are MNHEY and SVGAGI. CDR3 DNA: TGTGCCAGCAGGAGCGGTACCGGGGAGCTGTTTTTT. Protein: CASRSGTGELFF.

V and J are TRBV5-4 and TRBJ2-3; 7 nucleotides align to TRBD2. The J segment lost 6 bases and the V segment lost 3 bases, leaving 4 bases of the junction unmatched. Germline CDR1 is SGHNT and CDR2 is YYREEE (reference sequence). This CDR3 is 13 amino acids long. The CDR3 DNA is TGTGCCAGCAGCTCCGGACTAGTCGATACGCAGTATTTT. Translated, it gives CASSSGLVDTQYF.